A selection of T cell receptor beta chains follows, all from one sample in a study of T cells in Graves' hyperthyroidism and ophthalmopathy. TCRdb ran MiXCR on the multiplex PCR reads and lists one entry per CDR3 protein. The sample has more than 300,000 distinct CDR3 sequences, roughly 20% seen once. Sequenced input: blood. The source is a man between 18 and 35 years old with Graves' ophthalmopathy. CDR3s include the opening cysteine and the closing phenylalanine or tryptophan. Each record gives: clone size, J gene, V gene, D gene, CDR3 DNA, CDR3 protein. The D gene is left open where the match is weak. Rows give clone size only sometimes, using once, few, many, or a class for an expanded clone.

clone size: many; J gene: TRBJ1-1; V gene: TRBV12-3/TRBV12-4; D gene: -; CDR3 DNA: TGTGCCAGCAACGACAGATTGAACACTGAAGCTTTCTTT; CDR3 protein: CASNDRLNTEAFF
clone size: few; J gene: TRBJ2-3; V gene: TRBV14; D gene: TRBD2; CDR3 DNA: TGTGCCAGCAGCCCTCGGGGGGAAGCATCAGATACGCAGTATTTT; CDR3 protein: CASSPRGEASDTQYF
clone size: many; J gene: TRBJ1-1; V gene: TRBV20-1; D gene: -; CDR3 DNA: TGCAGTGCTAGTTCGGGATTCGGCACTGAAGCTTTCTTT; CDR3 protein: CSASSGFGTEAFF
clone size: -; J gene: TRBJ2-2; V gene: TRBV12-3/TRBV12-4; D gene: TRBD2; CDR3 DNA: TGTGCCAGCCGAGGACTAGTGGGGGCCGGGGAGCTGTTTTTT; CDR3 protein: CASRGLVGAGELFF
clone size: -; J gene: TRBJ1-5; V gene: TRBV19; D gene: -; CDR3 DNA: TGTGCCAGTAGTACTGGAGTGGGATATAGCAATCAGCCCCAGCATTTT; CDR3 protein: CASSTGVGYSNQPQHF
clone size: -; J gene: TRBJ2-2; V gene: TRBV5-1; D gene: -; CDR3 DNA: TGCGCCAGCAGCTTGAAACTGGACGGAGGCGGGGAGCTGTTTTTT; CDR3 protein: CASSLKLDGGGELFF
clone size: many; J gene: TRBJ1-6; V gene: TRBV7-9; D gene: TRBD1; CDR3 DNA: TGTGCCAGCAGCTGGGGGACAGGGGAATCACCCCTCCACTTT; CDR3 protein: CASSWGTGESPLHF
clone size: many; J gene: TRBJ2-7; V gene: TRBV6-6; D gene: TRBD1; CDR3 DNA: TGTGCCAGCAGTTACGATCGGGACAGGGTCTACGAGCAGTACTTC; CDR3 protein: CASSYDRDRVYEQYF
clone size: -; J gene: TRBJ2-1; V gene: TRBV10-3; D gene: TRBD2; CDR3 DNA: TGTGCCACCCTTCTGACCCCCGAGTCGGGAGGGCAGTTCTTC; CDR3 protein: CATLLTPESGGQFF
clone size: many; J gene: TRBJ2-7; V gene: TRBV6-1; D gene: TRBD1; CDR3 DNA: TGTGCCAGCAGTGACGGGACAGGGGATCTCGAGCAGTACTTC; CDR3 protein: CASSDGTGDLEQYF
clone size: -; J gene: TRBJ2-1; V gene: TRBV25-1; D gene: -; CDR3 DNA: TGTGCCAGCAGTGAATCCCTTACTCCCCCGTACAATGAGCAGTTCTTC; CDR3 protein: CASSESLTPPYNEQFF
clone size: -; J gene: TRBJ1-2; V gene: TRBV7-9; D gene: -; CDR3 DNA: TGTGCCAGCAGCTCGCCCGCTAACTATGGCTACACCTTC; CDR3 protein: CASSSPANYGYTF
clone size: many; J gene: TRBJ1-2; V gene: TRBV6-1; D gene: TRBD1; CDR3 DNA: TGTGCCAGCAGTGGGGTGACAGGGGGCCGGGGCTACACCTTC; CDR3 protein: CASSGVTGGRGYTF
clone size: many; J gene: TRBJ1-1; V gene: TRBV5-1; D gene: -; CDR3 DNA: TGCGCCAGCAGCTTTGGTGGACGGGAGAACACTGAAGCTTTCTTT; CDR3 protein: CASSFGGRENTEAFF
clone size: many; J gene: TRBJ1-1; V gene: TRBV10-3; D gene: TRBD1; CDR3 DNA: TGTGCCATCAGTGAGAAAGCAGGGGGAGGGAACACTGAAGCTTTCTTT; CDR3 protein: CAISEKAGGGNTEAFF
clone size: few; J gene: TRBJ2-5; V gene: TRBV27; D gene: -; CDR3 DNA: TGTGCCAGCAGAAATCGCCCCGGGATCCAAGAGACCCAGTACTTC; CDR3 protein: CASRNRPGIQETQYF
clone size: many; J gene: TRBJ2-7; V gene: TRBV28; D gene: -; CDR3 DNA: TGTGCCAGCAGTTTAGACGGCGGGACTGAAGAGCAGTACTTC; CDR3 protein: CASSLDGGTEEQYF
clone size: many; J gene: TRBJ2-5; V gene: TRBV3-1; D gene: -; CDR3 DNA: TGTGCCAGCAGCCATTACCGGGACAAAGAGACCCAGTACTTC; CDR3 protein: CASSHYRDKETQYF
clone size: few; J gene: TRBJ1-1; V gene: TRBV19; D gene: -; CDR3 DNA: TGTGCCAGTAGTAGAATGAACAACCCGGAGTCTGAAGCTTTCTTT; CDR3 protein: CASSRMNNPESEAFF
clone size: many; J gene: TRBJ1-4; V gene: TRBV5-1; D gene: TRBD1; CDR3 DNA: TGCGCCAGCAGCTACATGCACCCGGGACAGGGGAATGAAAAACTGTTTTTT; CDR3 protein: CASSYMHPGQGNEKLFF
clone size: many; J gene: TRBJ1-2; V gene: TRBV28; D gene: -; CDR3 DNA: TGTGCCACGGCCAGGTTGGACTATGGCTACACCTTC; CDR3 protein: CATARLDYGYTF
clone size: many; J gene: TRBJ2-7; V gene: TRBV12-3/TRBV12-4; D gene: TRBD2; CDR3 DNA: TGTGCCAGCCGAGACGTAGCGGGGTACGAGCAGTACTTC; CDR3 protein: CASRDVAGYEQYF
clone size: many; J gene: TRBJ2-1; V gene: TRBV7-9; D gene: TRBD2; CDR3 DNA: TGTGCCAGCAGCTTAAGTGTGGTCGGGACTAGGAATGAGCAGTTCTTC; CDR3 protein: CASSLSVVGTRNEQFF
clone size: many; J gene: TRBJ2-3; V gene: TRBV2; D gene: TRBD2; CDR3 DNA: TGTGCCAGCAGTGAATCCCCCAAGGGACTAGCGGGGGCAGATACGCAGTATTTT; CDR3 protein: CASSESPKGLAGADTQYF
clone size: many; J gene: TRBJ1-3; V gene: TRBV3-1; D gene: -; CDR3 DNA: TGTGCCAGCAGCCACCATGGGGCGGGACGTTCTGGAAACACCATATATTTT; CDR3 protein: CASSHHGAGRSGNTIYF
clone size: many; J gene: TRBJ2-5; V gene: TRBV3-1; D gene: -; CDR3 DNA: TGTGCCAGCAGCCAACGGACAGTGCAAGAGACCCAGTACTTC; CDR3 protein: CASSQRTVQETQYF
clone size: many; J gene: TRBJ1-1; V gene: TRBV20-1; D gene: -; CDR3 DNA: TGCAGTGCTGACGGTCGGACGGAATCTATGAACACTGAAGCTTTCTTT; CDR3 protein: CSADGRTESMNTEAFF
clone size: many; J gene: TRBJ1-5; V gene: TRBV2; D gene: TRBD1; CDR3 DNA: TGTGCCAGCAGAGGAGACAGGGCTAGCAATCAGCCCCAGCATTTT; CDR3 protein: CASRGDRASNQPQHF
clone size: many; J gene: TRBJ2-5; V gene: TRBV7-8; D gene: -; CDR3 DNA: TGTGCCAGCAGCGGCTGGGACTACCAAGAGACCCAGTACTTC; CDR3 protein: CASSGWDYQETQYF
clone size: -; J gene: TRBJ2-7; V gene: TRBV4-2; D gene: -; CDR3 DNA: TGTGCCAGCAGCCAAGAAGGGGTAGCGGAGGGAACGGTGTACGAGCAGTACTTC; CDR3 protein: CASSQEGVAEGTVYEQYF
clone size: few; J gene: TRBJ2-7; V gene: TRBV5-1; D gene: -; CDR3 DNA: TGCGCCAGCAGCGCCCTACATACAGGGACCTCCTACGAGCAGTACTTC; CDR3 protein: CASSALHTGTSYEQYF
clone size: -; J gene: TRBJ2-2; V gene: TRBV6-5; D gene: -; CDR3 DNA: TGTGCCAGCAGTTACTCTGCCGGCGGGGAGCTGTTTTTT; CDR3 protein: CASSYSAGGELFF
clone size: -; J gene: TRBJ2-1; V gene: TRBV6-2/TRBV6-3; D gene: -; CDR3 DNA: TGTGCCAGCAGAAACCAGGTAGTGCAGTTCTTC; CDR3 protein: CASRNQVVQFF
clone size: many; J gene: TRBJ1-1; V gene: TRBV18; D gene: -; CDR3 DNA: TGTGCCAGCTCACCAGCTCGGGGGAGCGTTACTGAAGCTTTCTTT; CDR3 protein: CASSPARGSVTEAFF
clone size: -; J gene: TRBJ2-2; V gene: TRBV5-5; D gene: TRBD1; CDR3 DNA: TGTGCCAGCAGCTTGGAGGGGGCGGGTTTCGGGGAGCTGTTTTTT; CDR3 protein: CASSLEGAGFGELFF
clone size: -; J gene: TRBJ1-2; V gene: TRBV15; D gene: TRBD1; CDR3 DNA: TGTGCCACCAGCAGAGTTGGACAGGGTTTTGGCTACACCTTC; CDR3 protein: CATSRVGQGFGYTF
clone size: many; J gene: TRBJ2-3; V gene: TRBV7-9; D gene: TRBD2; CDR3 DNA: TGTGCCAGCAGCTCCCCTAGCGGGGAGAGCACAGATACGCAGTATTTT; CDR3 protein: CASSSPSGESTDTQYF
clone size: many; J gene: TRBJ2-2; V gene: TRBV9; D gene: -; CDR3 DNA: TGTGCCAGCAGCGTAGGGGCACTATCGAACACCGGGGAGCTGTTTTTT; CDR3 protein: CASSVGALSNTGELFF
clone size: many; J gene: TRBJ2-5; V gene: TRBV18; D gene: -; CDR3 DNA: TGTGCCAGCTCACCACGCCAATGGGGGCGCGAGGAGACCCAGTACTTC; CDR3 protein: CASSPRQWGREETQYF
clone size: -; J gene: TRBJ1-2; V gene: TRBV20-1; D gene: -; CDR3 DNA: TGCAGTGCTAGAGGGCCAAAGAGGGCGGGCTATGGCTACACCTTC; CDR3 protein: CSARGPKRAGYGYTF
clone size: many; J gene: TRBJ2-7; V gene: TRBV20-1; D gene: TRBD1; CDR3 DNA: TGCAGTGCTAGAGCCGAGACAGGGGGGGCCTACGAGCAGTACTTC; CDR3 protein: CSARAETGGAYEQYF
clone size: many; J gene: TRBJ1-1; V gene: TRBV12-3/TRBV12-4; D gene: -; CDR3 DNA: TGTGCCAGCAGTTTAGGGGGGCTCACTGAAGCTTTCTTT; CDR3 protein: CASSLGGLTEAFF
clone size: many; J gene: TRBJ2-5; V gene: TRBV7-8; D gene: -; CDR3 DNA: TGTGCCAGCAGCAACCACGCCCCCGGCTCAGGGGAGACCCAGTACTTC; CDR3 protein: CASSNHAPGSGETQYF
clone size: -; J gene: TRBJ2-7; V gene: TRBV6-5; D gene: -; CDR3 DNA: TGTGCCAGCAGTTACGCCGGGACATTGGGTCCCTACGAGCAGTACTTC; CDR3 protein: CASSYAGTLGPYEQYF
clone size: -; J gene: TRBJ2-1; V gene: TRBV19; D gene: TRBD2; CDR3 DNA: TGTGCCAGTATCGATGGAGGCGGGGGATCCTACAATGAGCAGTTCTTC; CDR3 protein: CASIDGGGGSYNEQFF
clone size: -; J gene: TRBJ1-4; V gene: TRBV7-2; D gene: -; CDR3 DNA: TGTGCCAGCAGCCCGGACAGACGGGGTGAAAAACTGTTTTTT; CDR3 protein: CASSPDRRGEKLFF
clone size: -; J gene: TRBJ2-1; V gene: TRBV5-1; D gene: -; CDR3 DNA: TGCGCCAGCAGCTTGGCCGGTCCCTACTACAATGAGCAGTTCTTC; CDR3 protein: CASSLAGPYYNEQFF
clone size: many; J gene: TRBJ2-7; V gene: TRBV12-3/TRBV12-4; D gene: -; CDR3 DNA: TGTGCCAGCACCCTCCGGTCTATCTCGGACGAGCAGTACTTC; CDR3 protein: CASTLRSISDEQYF
clone size: -; J gene: TRBJ2-3; V gene: TRBV18; D gene: -; CDR3 DNA: TGTGCCAGCTCACCACCGTCCCAGAGCACAGATACGCAGTATTTT; CDR3 protein: CASSPPSQSTDTQYF
clone size: many; J gene: TRBJ1-2; V gene: TRBV28; D gene: -; CDR3 DNA: TGTGCCAGCAGGCCACAAGATCCCTATGGCTACACCTTC; CDR3 protein: CASRPQDPYGYTF
clone size: few; J gene: TRBJ1-2; V gene: TRBV5-1; D gene: -; CDR3 DNA: TGCGCCAGCAGCTTGGACGGGGGGGCGCGAGGCTACACCTTC; CDR3 protein: CASSLDGGARGYTF